The clone carrying this TCR beta chain occurred once. These data are taken from a study of immune evolution from preneoplasia to lung adenocarcinoma. Each case's diagnosis was confirmed by two pathologists on H&E. This table comes from immunoSEQ multiplex PCR, and its TCRdb copy is limited to in-frame clones, with some not included. This sample has 8,400 or so clones, with under 90% found just once. The sequenced sample consisted of FFPE invasive lung adenocarcinoma tissue. The clonotype was recovered from a person aged 50-59 years with lung adenocarcinoma.

The DNA of the CDR3 is TGTGCCATCAGTGAGAGGGTTACAACGGGATACAATGAGCAGTTCTTC. This gives the protein CAISERVTTGYNEQFF. V gene TRBV10-3 combines with J gene TRBJ2-1; TRBD2 might be the D (5 bases). The CDR3 loop spans 16 amino acids. Germline V gives CDR1 ENHRY, CDR2 SYGVKD. V gave up 2 bases and J gave up 4 bases, with 15 bases separating them.